The rows below give T cell receptor beta chains drawn from one sample of a study of T-cell memory formation after mild COVID-19. MiXCR, applied by TCRdb to the 5' RACE reads, yields one record per CDR3 protein. The table records 140,000 to 150,000 distinct CDR3 sequences, about 19% of them present only once. The source material was PBMCs or a T cell subset sorted from them (not recorded which). These receptors originate from an adult woman who had mild COVID-19 (a few samples of this study predate the infection). Cell type and time point are not known. The CDR3 runs from the conserved cysteine through the conserved F or W. D genes are given only for firm matches. Clone size is given for some rows only: seen once, a few or many times, or a class if the clone is expanded.

d_gene	v_gene	j_gene	abundance	CDR3aa	CDR3nt
NA	TRBV3-1	TRBJ2-3	NA	CASSQDRLASTDTQYF	TGTGCCAGCAGCCAAGATCGTCTGGCTAGCACGGATACGCAGTATTTT
NA	TRBV7-2	TRBJ2-1	NA	CASSLFTTGRSTRDYNEQFF	TGTGCCAGCAGCTTATTTACGACAGGCCGCTCGACCCGCGACTACAATGAGCAGTTCTTC
TRBD2	TRBV2	TRBJ2-1	NA	CASGMGTSGIGGTPQFF	TGTGCCAGCGGAATGGGGACTAGCGGGATCGGGGGGACTCCGCAGTTCTTC
NA	TRBV7-2	TRBJ2-2	few	CASSLEIVQGYTGELFF	TGTGCCAGCAGCTTAGAAATCGTTCAGGGATACACCGGGGAGCTGTTTTTT
NA	TRBV7-9	TRBJ1-2	few	CASSLEGKNYGYTF	TGTGCCAGCAGCTTAGAGGGTAAAAACTATGGCTACACCTTC
TRBD2	TRBV7-6	TRBJ2-7	many	CASSPRTSGLYEQYF	TGTGCCAGCAGCCCCAGGACTAGCGGACTTTACGAGCAGTACTTC
TRBD1	TRBV7-9	TRBJ1-6	few	CAEAPGQGNSPLHF	TGTGCCGAAGCTCCGGGACAGGGGAATTCACCCCTCCACTTT
NA	TRBV6-5	TRBJ1-5	once	CASSYSILGNQPQHF	TGTGCCAGCAGTTACTCGATTCTTGGGAATCAGCCCCAGCATTTT
NA	TRBV9	TRBJ2-2	NA	CASSVVPRTGELFF	TGTGCCAGCAGCGTAGTTCCTAGGACCGGGGAGCTGTTTTTT
TRBD2	TRBV11-3	TRBJ2-1	NA	CASSSPGLAGGYNEQFF	TGTGCCAGCAGCTCCCCCGGACTAGCGGGCGGGTACAATGAGCAGTTCTTC
NA	TRBV7-2	TRBJ1-1	many	CASSLEPSRRHIGFF	TGTGCCAGCAGCTTAGAACCGAGCAGGCGGCATATCGGTTTCTTT
NA	TRBV3-1	TRBJ1-1	NA	CASSQVIGDTEAFF	TGTGCCAGCAGCCAAGTGATTGGCGATACTGAAGCTTTCTTT
NA	TRBV4-1	TRBJ2-7	few	CASSQEGAQPYEQYF	TGCGCCAGCAGCCAAGAGGGAGCTCAACCCTACGAGCAGTACTTC
NA	TRBV29-1	TRBJ1-1	NA	CSVKGERLNTEAFF	TGCAGCGTAAAAGGGGAGAGACTGAACACTGAAGCTTTCTTT
TRBD1	TRBV5-5	TRBJ1-2	few	CASSLGQGWGGYGYTF	TGTGCCAGCAGCTTGGGACAGGGGTGGGGCGGCTATGGCTACACCTTC
NA	TRBV12-3/TRBV12-4	TRBJ1-1	few	CASSFSTTALNTEAFF	TGTGCCAGCAGTTTTTCAACGACAGCCCTGAACACTGAAGCTTTCTTT
TRBD2	TRBV12-3/TRBV12-4	TRBJ2-1	NA	CASSLFGGGQYNEQFF	TGTGCCAGCAGTTTATTCGGGGGAGGGCAGTACAATGAGCAGTTCTTC
NA	TRBV5-1	TRBJ1-1	NA	CASRDRGVTNTEAFF	TGCGCCAGCAGGGATAGGGGTGTGACGAACACTGAAGCTTTCTTT
NA	TRBV2	TRBJ2-2	NA	CASSEALGGQGELFF	TGTGCCAGCAGTGAAGCTCTGGGGGGCCAGGGGGAGCTGTTTTTT
TRBD2	TRBV6-2/TRBV6-3	TRBJ2-5	NA	CASSYVGGMETQYF	TGTGCCAGCAGTTACGTCGGGGGGATGGAGACCCAGTACTTC
NA	TRBV7-3	TRBJ2-7	NA	CASSSTGAYEQYF	TGTGCCAGCAGCTCCACCGGGGCCTACGAGCAGTACTTC
TRBD2	TRBV6-2/TRBV6-3	TRBJ2-5	few	CASSQGLAGKKETQYF	TGTGCCAGCAGCCAAGGACTAGCGGGCAAAAAAGAGACCCAGTACTTC
NA	TRBV4-2	TRBJ1-6	few	CASSQVTGVREVF	TGTGCCAGCAGCCAAGTGACCGGAGTCCGGGAGGTTTTT
TRBD1	TRBV5-1	TRBJ1-1	NA	CASREGAGNTEAFF	TGCGCCAGCAGGGAGGGGGCGGGAAACACTGAAGCTTTCTTT